Only a few counts were recorded for the clone carrying this T cell receptor beta chain. This sample is part of a study of blood T cell repertoires in COVID-19. Original methodology: Amplification of reference gene primers was used by the study to estimate nucleated cell counts. The assay was immunoSEQ multiplex PCR, and TCRdb's table has in-frame clones only and misses some. The DNA was the basis for D and trimming; V, J and clone size are from that table. The sample comprises a few hundred thousand clones, roughly 83% of which are singletons, and 1.6% rests with the top ten. Sequencing used peripheral blood. This sequence originates from a woman in her fifties or sixties with acute or convalescent COVID-19.

This chain's CDR3 is CASSSRQGDNSPLHF. DNA for the CDR3: TGTGCCAGCAGCTCCCGACAGGGGGATAATTCACCCCTCCACTTT. This rearrangement joins TRBV5-4 to TRBJ1-6, with 9 bases that match TRBD1. The ends lost 3 bases at V and 5 bases at J; junction bases unmatched: 3. The CDR3 sequence is 15 residues long. Germline loops: CDR1 SGHNT, CDR2 YYREEE (reference sequence).